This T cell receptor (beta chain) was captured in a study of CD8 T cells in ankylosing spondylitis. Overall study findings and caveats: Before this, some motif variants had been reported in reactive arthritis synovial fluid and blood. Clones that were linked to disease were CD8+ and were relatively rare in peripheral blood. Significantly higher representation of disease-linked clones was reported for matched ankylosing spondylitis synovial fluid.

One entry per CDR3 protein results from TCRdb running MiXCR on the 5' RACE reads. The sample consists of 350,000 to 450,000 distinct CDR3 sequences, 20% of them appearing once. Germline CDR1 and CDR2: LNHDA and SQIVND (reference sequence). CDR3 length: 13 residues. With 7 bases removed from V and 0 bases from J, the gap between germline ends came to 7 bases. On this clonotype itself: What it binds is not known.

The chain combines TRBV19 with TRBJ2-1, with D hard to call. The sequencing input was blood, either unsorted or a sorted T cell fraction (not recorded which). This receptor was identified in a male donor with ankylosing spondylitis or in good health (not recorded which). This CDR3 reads CASTDISYNEQFF. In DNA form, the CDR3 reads TGTGCCAGTACTGACATCTCCTACAATGAGCAGTTCTTC.